The 22 T cell receptor beta chains reported below all come from one sample, sequenced in a study of blood T cell repertoires in COVID-19 (dated by TCRdb to 2019 to 2021). The library was produced with the immunoSEQ multiplex PCR assay. Drawn from immuneACCESS, this table holds only the in-frame rearrangements with V and J called that TCRdb kept. Clones are partly lost; checked studies trace under half to an unresolved V gene and leave the rest unexplained. This sample holds roughly 290,000 clones; 89% were observed only once. Clones ranked in the top ten supply about 1.7% of the sample. Sequences were obtained from PBMCs or T cells enriched from blood (not recorded which). All receptors derive from a woman aged 40 to 50 who had recovered from COVID-19.

V is TRBV5-1 and J is TRBJ1-2; tentatively, D is TRBD1 (5 bases). The CDR3 extends over 14 amino acids. Germline V lookup: CDR1 SGHRS, CDR2 YFSETQ. V was clipped by 2 bases and J by 4 bases, with 12 bases between them. This CDR3 is CASSFTGGTYGYTF. The CDR3 bases are TGCGCCAGCAGCTTTACCGGGGGGACCTATGGCTACACCTTC.

The rearrangement links TRBV19 to TRBJ1-3; 11 bases line up with TRBD1. Germline CDR1 reads LNHDA; CDR2 reads SQIVND (reference sequence). The CDR3 contains 15 residues. V trimming: 5 bases; J trimming: 3 bases; junction bases outside the gene matches: 3. The CDR3 region is CASSRTGGFGNTIYF. CDR3 bases: TGTGCCAGTAGTCGGACAGGGGGCTTTGGAAACACCATATATTTT.

The chain joins TRBV5-3 to TRBJ1-3; the match to TRBD1 covers 7 bases. TRBV5-3 carries the ORF label, with uncertain function. This CDR3 contains 15 residues. V lost 4 bases to trimming and J lost 2 bases; unmatched junction nucleotides: 6. CDR3 sequence (DNA): TGTGCCAGAAGCCGACACAGGGGTGCTGGAAACACCATATATTTT. As protein: CARSRHRGAGNTIYF.

This chain links TRBV9 with TRBJ1-2, with no clear D. This CDR3 spans 14 amino acids. Germline V gives CDR1 SGDLS, CDR2 YYNGEE. Trimming shortened V by 0 bases and J by 1 base, and 7 bases separated the two germline ends. In nucleotides, the CDR3 is TGTGCCAGCAGCGTAGGAACAAATAACTATGGCTACACCTTC. It translates to CASSVGTNNYGYTF.

The chain combines TRBV30 with TRBJ2-7; no reliable D call. CDR1 and CDR2 (germline): GTSNPN, SVGIG (reference sequence). Trimming left V 4 bases short and J 2 bases short, with 15 bases between. This CDR3 is 14 amino acids long. The CDR3 DNA follows: TGTGCCTGGAAGCTCCCTCTTCCCCCCTACGAGCAGTACTTC. Translated: CAWKLPLPPYEQYF.

The chain carries TRBV7-9 and TRBJ2-1; TRBD1 is a possible D gene (5 bases). Between the trimmed V and J ends, which lost 5 bases and 4 bases, there was a span of 15 bases. This CDR3 region has 15 residues. Germline CDR1 and CDR2: SEHNR and FQNEAQ (reference sequence). The CDR3 nucleotides read TGTGCCAGCAGCGCAACCAGGGTGGGTTACAATGAGCAGTTCTTC. Encoded protein: CASSATRVGYNEQFF.

The chain employs TRBV3-1 (or the pseudogene TRBV3-2) and TRBJ1-2, with 10 bases fitting TRBD1. CDR1 is LGHDT and CDR2 is YNNKEL in the germline V gene (reference sequence). The V and J ends lost 3 bases and 5 bases, in that order; junction bases with no gene match: 6. The CDR3 is made up of 15 amino acids. The CDR3 spells CASSHLTGGSYGYTF. The CDR3 nucleotides read TGTGCCAGCAGCCACCTGACAGGGGGCTCGTATGGCTACACCTTC.

The V gene is TRBV13, the J gene TRBJ1-2; a possible D gene is TRBD1 (6 bases). Germline lookup yields CDR1 PRHDT and CDR2 FYEKMQ (reference sequence). V lost 0 bases and J lost 8, with 13 bases in between. The CDR3 is made up of 14 amino acids. CDR3 sequence (DNA): TGTGCCAGCAGCTTAGGTGGGGTTGGGGGCGGCTACACCTTC. Translating it yields CASSLGGVGGGYTF.

This chain uses TRBV21-1 with TRBJ1-1; the tabulated D call, TRBD1, remains unverified against the DNA. TRBV21-1 is a known pseudogene. This CDR3 has 14 residues. The CDR3 here is CASRVTGAYTEAFF. CDR3 bases: TGTGCCAGCAGGGTGACAGGGGCCTACACTGAAGCTTTCTTT.

The chain joins TRBV27 to TRBJ2-6; D unresolved. V was pared by 6 bases and J by 4 bases, with 16 bases between. This CDR3 contains 16 residues. Germline CDR1 MNHEY, CDR2 SMNVEV (reference sequence). In DNA form, the CDR3 reads TGTGCCAGCAGCCGAGTATCAAACCCCGGGGCCAACGTCCTGACTTTC. Protein: CASSRVSNPGANVLTF. The complete variable domain, with remaining parts taken from reference TRBV27 and TRBJ2-6, reads EAQVTQNPRYLITVTGKKLTVTCSQNMNHEYMSWYRQDPGLGLRQIYYSMNVEVTDKGDVPEGYKVSRKEKRNFPLILESPSPNQTSLYFCASSRVSNPGANVLTFGAGSRLTVL.

The genes are TRBV29-1 and TRBJ2-7; 7 bases map to TRBD2. J was trimmed by 2 bases and V by 1 base; bases with no gene match: 11. Germline V CDR1 and CDR2: SQVTM, ANQGSEA. The CDR3 spans 16 residues. The CDR3 DNA reads TGCAGCGTTGAAGGGTTTGGGAGGGCCGCCCCCTACGAGCAGTACTTC. This translates into CSVEGFGRAAPYEQYF.

The chain is built from TRBV2 and TRBJ1-1, with 10 bases lining up with TRBD1. Looked up from germline, CDR1 is SNHLY and CDR2 is FYNNEI. V shed 7 bases and J 5 bases; nucleotides not matched to a gene: 1. This CDR3 comprises 12 residues. CDR3 bases: TGTGCCAGCATGGACAGGGGGACTGAAGCTTTCTTT. The encoded protein is CASMDRGTEAFF.

The chain recombines TRBV30 with TRBJ1-1; D is undetermined. Trimming cost V 4 bases and J 0 bases, with 12 bases left between them. CDR1 and CDR2 (germline): GTSNPN, SVGIG (reference sequence). The CDR3 is 14 amino acids. The CDR3 DNA is TGTGCCTGGACCAAGCTCGGTATGAACACTGAAGCTTTCTTT. This codes for CAWTKLGMNTEAFF. The complete variable domain, with remaining parts taken from reference TRBV30 and TRBJ1-1, reads SQTIHQWPATLVQPVGSPLSLECTVEGTSNPNLYWYRQAAGRGLQLLFYSVGIGQISSEVPQNLSASRPQDRQFILSSKKLLLSDSGFYLCAWTKLGMNTEAFFGQGTRLTVV.

The chain joins TRBV27 to TRBJ2-7, with TRBD2 matching over 7 bases. Germline V gene sequence: CDR1 MNHEY, CDR2 SMNVEV (reference sequence). This CDR3 contains 15 residues. Trimming cost V 2 bases and J 3 bases; bases outside gene matches: 7. As DNA, the CDR3 is TGTGCCAGCAGTTTAGGGGGGGAGGATATCTACGAGCAGTACTTC. Its protein is CASSLGGEDIYEQYF.

The rearrangement joins TRBV2 to TRBJ2-5; 9 bases fit TRBD1. CDR1 is SNHLY, CDR2 FYNNEI, per germline. V lost 3 bases and J lost 4; bases outside the gene matches: 12. The CDR3 length is 17 residues. This chain's CDR3 is CASSDLVLDRGRETQYF. CDR3 DNA: TGTGCCAGCAGTGATTTGGTATTGGACAGGGGACGAGAGACCCAGTACTTC.

The chain uses TRBV5-4 and TRBJ1-1, with a tentative D call TRBD1 (5 bases). Per germline, CDR1 SGHNT and CDR2 YYREEE (reference sequence). V was shortened by 6 bases and J by 3 bases, with 15 bases between the two germline ends. The CDR3 totals 14 residues. Here the CDR3 reads CASNENIGDTEAFF. The CDR3 DNA reads TGTGCCAGCAACGAAAACATAGGGGACACTGAAGCTTTCTTT.

To note about this clone: Different DNA sequences within this sample yield the same CDR3. The DNA for the CDR3 is TGTGCCAGCTCACCTCGCGGGAGCACAGATACGCAGTATTTT. It yields the protein CASSPRGSTDTQYF. This chain joins TRBV18 and TRBJ2-3, with D possibly being TRBD2 (5 bases). The V end was cut by 3 bases, the J end by 0 bases, with 7 bases between. Germline V gene sequence: CDR1 KGHSH, CDR2 LQKENI. The CDR3 is made up of 14 amino acids.

The CDR3 DNA is TGCGCCAGCAGCCAAGAGGGGAGGGGAACCTACGAGCAGTACTTC. It codes for CASSQEGRGTYEQYF. The gene calls are TRBV4-3 and TRBJ2-7; 7 nucleotides line up with TRBD2. The CDR3 is 15 residues long. Germline V lookup: CDR1 LGHNA, CDR2 YSLEER. With V trimmed by 0 bases and J by 2 bases, 4 bases remained unmatched.

The chain couples TRBV7-2 to TRBJ2-1; no firm D call. Germline CDR1 SGHTA, CDR2 FQGNSA. The CDR3 is 13 amino acids. V was cut by 3 bases and J by 8 bases, with 11 bases left in between. In nucleotides, the CDR3 is TGTGCCAGCAGCTTTACAACTAATTATGAGCAGTTCTTC. It codes for CASSFTTNYEQFF.

For the CDR3, the DNA is TGTGCCAGCGGCGGGGGGGCAGAGACCCAGTACTTC. This gives the protein CASGGGAETQYF. The chain couples TRBV6-5 to TRBJ2-5; TRBD2 matches at 9 bases. Germline V lookup: CDR1 MNHEY, CDR2 SVGAGI. The CDR3 covers 12 residues. V lost 8 bases to trimming and J lost 4 bases; unmatched junction nucleotides: 2.

The CDR3 reads CASSIVGQGRQPQHF. DNA of the CDR3: TGTGCCAGTAGTATAGTAGGGCAGGGTAGGCAGCCCCAGCATTTT. J is TRBJ1-5 and V is TRBV19, with TRBD1 as a possible D gene (5 bases). The CDR3 contains 15 residues. Trimming shortened V by 1 base and J by 7 bases, and 14 bases separated the two germline ends. The germline CDR1 and CDR2 sequences are LNHDA and SQIVND (reference sequence).

This sequence joins TRBV5-4 and TRBJ2-1, with D uncertain. This CDR3 spans 14 amino acids. Germline CDR1 and CDR2: SGHNT and YYREEE (reference sequence). Trimming took 2 bases from V and 0 from J, leaving 6 bases between them. This CDR3 is CASSFSSSYNEQFF. In DNA, the CDR3 is TGTGCCAGCAGCTTCTCGAGCTCCTACAATGAGCAGTTCTTC.